One TCR beta chain is described in this entry. The specificity of this receptor is unknown. Per-base qualities were not stored, and no clone one base away is much larger. This sample is part of a study of cytomegalovirus exposure and HLA in healthy donors (dated by TCRdb to about 2017). Study-level background: According to a later analysis, the approximately 130 validation repertoires were produced on the same platform as the roughly 720 repertoires of the first cohort. A separate validation cohort of roughly 110 different subjects was used in addition to the 666-subject first cohort. To predict cytomegalovirus infection status, the study combined high-throughput TCR immunosequencing, statistical association of individual TCRs with disease status, and machine learning. The study aimed to test whether signatures of past pathogen exposure could be identified by cataloging public T cell receptors.

The donors belonged to the validation cohort of over a hundred subjects, which was separate from the roughly 700-subject first cohort. Counted from cysteine to phenylalanine, this CDR3 has 12 amino acids. Of all the DNA, just the CDR3 is kept, 36 bases in frame from base 1. From the germline V gene, CDR1 is WSHSY and CDR2 is SAAADI. The junction shows trimming of 6 bases on V and 6 bases on J, and the gene matches do not reach 4 bases of it. Summary of the overall study and its limitations: In vitro tests confirmed that three of the cytomegalovirus-associated TCR beta chains recognize cytomegalovirus antigens. A later analysis lacked HLA typing for the validation cohort, so it scored co-occurrence in that cohort across all 110 or so repertoires. Most TCR sequences were seen in very few donors, while some public TCRs were found in many individuals. The study listed around 160 TCR beta chains as associated with cytomegalovirus. It was suggested by the authors that the approach could potentially be generalized to other disease states and immunological phenotypes. The classifier was reported to diagnose cytomegalovirus status with high specificity and sensitivity in both the original and validation cohorts. Of the cluster scores, 85% to 95% were above 0 in a later analysis, which found that TCRs clustered in the first cohort also tended to co-occur in the approximately 130 validation repertoires.

Libraries were constructed by the immunoSEQ multiplex PCR assay. As for the original processing: A statistical classification framework was built for diagnosing cytomegalovirus status from the catalog of TCR beta chain sequences. TCRdb took over this immuneACCESS table, retaining in-frame rearrangements with V and J assigned. Such tables are incomplete; in checked studies, under half of the missing clones stem from an unresolved V gene, and the remainder is unexplained. That table is the source of V, J and clone size, and D and trimming were worked out from the DNA. This sample lists some 120,000 clones; 88% were detected once. In total, the top ten clones hold about 1.5% of the sample.

This sequence uses TRBV10-2 and TRBJ2-7, and TRBD2 aligns with 8 junction nucleotides. Sequenced sample: PBMCs. The receptor was derived from a man in his thirties or forties in good health and CMV-seronegative. The DNA sequence is as follows: TGCGCCAGCAGCGGAGCGGGAGTCGAGCAGTACTTC. It is translated as CASSGAGVEQYF.